The sequence of this T cell receptor beta chain was determined in a study of PD-1 blockade in classical Hodgkin lymphoma. All trial patients relapsed after autologous stem cell transplantation. Libraries were prepared by immunoSEQ multiplex PCR; TCRdb keeps only in-frame clonotypes and omits some of them. The sample has tens of thousands of clones, roughly four fifths seen once; the top ten hold 11%. The starting material was peripheral blood mononuclear cells (PBMCs), obtained before the second cycle of nivolumab. The origin of this receptor is a human donor with classical Hodgkin lymphoma.

CDR3 in amino acids: CASSQEPSGGAGELFF. In DNA form, the CDR3 reads TGCGCCAGCAGCCAAGAACCTAGCGGGGGGGCCGGGGAGCTGTTTTTT. The chain employs TRBV4-3 and TRBJ2-2, with 12 bases lining up with TRBD2. Germline V gene lookup returns CDR1 LGHNA and CDR2 YSLEER. Trimming removed 0 bases from V and 6 bases from J; junction bases left unmatched: 2. The CDR3 is 16 residues long.